Detailed here is one T cell receptor (beta chain). The antigen remains unidentified. The data stem from a study of a mutant IDH1 vaccine in newly diagnosed glioma. Noted time point: week 35, safety follow-up. It was 300 ug of mutant IDH1 20-mer peptide that made up each vaccine dose, given with topical imiquimod. TCRdb's table, derived via immunoSEQ multiplex PCR, lists solely in-frame clones and lacks some. The repertoire holds tens of thousands of clones, with roughly 83% as singletons. V lost 3 bases and J lost 5, with 10 bases in between. This CDR3 spans 14 amino acids. CDR1 is SGHVS, CDR2 FQNEAQ, per germline.

Sequenced here: PBMCs, sampled from a glioma patient whose treatment included an IDH1 peptide vaccine. This TCR was recovered from a man aged 18 to 30 with glioma. The chain links TRBV7-8 to TRBJ1-4, with D uncertain. CDR3 region: CASSLLTINEKLFF. Written as DNA, the CDR3 is TGTGCCAGCAGCTTGTTAACGATAAATGAAAAACTGTTTTTT.